A single sample is the source of the 28 T cell receptor beta chains below, sequenced in a study of cytomegalovirus exposure and HLA in healthy donors. Measured with immunoSEQ multiplex PCR; TCRdb has only the in-frame clones, and not every one. The top ten clones hold more than 0.95% of a sample with around 300,000 clones, over 75% of them seen once. Material for sequencing was PBMCs. The origin of the receptors is a man aged 25-45 years in good health and CMV-seronegative.

This rearrangement joins TRBV5-5 to TRBJ1-1; 8 positions match TRBD1. The germline gives CDR1 SGHKS, CDR2 YYEKEE (reference sequence). The CDR3 totals 15 residues. V shed 1 base, J shed 3 bases, and the junction held 5 bases outside the gene matches. Here the CDR3 DNA reads TGTGCCAGCAGCTTGTTTATACAGGGGGACACTGAAGCTTTCTTT. This codes for CASSLFIQGDTEAFF.

The J gene is TRBJ2-5, the V gene TRBV10-3; 12 positions match TRBD2. V lost 4 bases and J lost 6; bases outside the gene matches: 6. This CDR3 has 15 residues. The germline CDR1 and CDR2 sequences are ENHRY and SYGVKD. CDR3 sequence: CAISAGLAGIQTQYF. The CDR3 DNA follows: TGTGCCATCAGTGCAGGACTAGCGGGGATCCAGACCCAGTACTTC.

V gene TRBV7-7 combines with J gene TRBJ2-5; TRBD2 aligns across 8 bases. The CDR3 consists of 17 residues. Germline lookup yields CDR1 SSHAT and CDR2 FNYEAQ (reference sequence). V shed 4 bases and J 4 bases; nucleotides not matched to a gene: 14. DNA of the CDR3: TGTGCCAGCAGCTCCCTTGGGTTTAGCGGGGTTTTAGAGACCCAGTACTTC. This gives the protein CASSSLGFSGVLETQYF.

This chain uses TRBV28 with TRBJ2-3; maybe TRBD1 (6 bases). Per the germline V gene, CDR1 is MDHEN and CDR2 is SYDVKM. The CDR3 is 17 amino acids. V lost 5 bases, J lost 0 bases, and 18 bases lay in between. CDR3 sequence: CASSLPLTGTSTDTQYF. As DNA, the CDR3 is TGTGCCAGCAGTCTCCCACTGACAGGTACTAGCACAGATACGCAGTATTTT.

The V and J genes are TRBV5-4 and TRBJ2-1, with D possibly TRBD2 on 5 matching bases. V lost 3 bases to trimming and J lost 0 bases, with 7 bases between them. This CDR3 contains 14 residues. Germline V gene lookup returns CDR1 SGHNT and CDR2 YYREEE (reference sequence). The CDR3 DNA is TGTGCCAGCAGCTCCCGGGACTCCTACAATGAGCAGTTCTTC. It yields the protein CASSSRDSYNEQFF. The complete variable domain, with remaining parts taken from reference TRBV5-4 and TRBJ2-1, reads ETGVTQSPTHLIKTRGQQVTLRCSSQSGHNTVSWYQQALGQGPQFIFQYYREEENGRGNFPPRFSGLQFPNYSSELNVNALELDDSALYLCASSSRDSYNEQFFGPGTRLTVL.

The V gene is TRBV7-2, the J gene TRBJ2-3, with a tentative D call TRBD1 (5 bases). This CDR3 contains 13 residues. The V gene's germline CDR1 is SGHTA and CDR2 FQGNSA. Trimming pared 6 bases from V and 1 base from J, leaving 8 bases between. The CDR3 nucleotides are TGTGCCAGCAGGAAACAGGGCACAGATACGCAGTATTTT. This codes for CASRKQGTDTQYF.

This clone came up once. The rearrangement joins TRBV19 to TRBJ2-1; 9 bases agree with TRBD1. This CDR3 has 15 residues. Germline V gives CDR1 LNHDA, CDR2 SQIVND (reference sequence). The trim removed 6 bases at V and 7 bases at J, leaving 10 bases unmatched. For the CDR3, the DNA is TGTGCCAGTAGCAACCGGGACAGGGTGGCTAATGAGCAGTTCTTC. Its translation is CASSNRDRVANEQFF.

This sequence joins TRBV6-6 and TRBJ2-7, with D possibly TRBD2 on 6 matching bases. V was clipped by 2 bases and J by 7 bases, with 15 bases between them. Germline loops: CDR1 MNHNY, CDR2 SVGAGI (reference sequence). There are 14 residues in the CDR3. CDR3 in amino acids: CASSYRGLEGEQYF. DNA for the CDR3: TGTGCCAGCAGTTACAGGGGACTGGAGGGGGAGCAGTACTTC.

The chain joins TRBV7-2 to TRBJ2-3; 7 nucleotides agree with TRBD2. This CDR3 spans 14 amino acids. The germline gives CDR1 SGHTA, CDR2 FQGNSA. V was clipped by 1 base and J by 4 bases; unmatched bases: 2. Here the CDR3 reads CASSLVGGADTQYF. The CDR3 DNA reads TGTGCCAGCAGCTTAGTGGGAGGGGCAGATACGCAGTATTTT.

This chain joins TRBV7-9 and TRBJ1-2; unclear D gene. Germline V gene data show CDR1 as SEHNR and CDR2 as FQNEAQ (reference sequence). Trimming pared 2 bases from V and 2 bases from J, leaving 15 bases between. This CDR3 comprises 16 residues. CDR3 DNA: TGTGCCAGCAGCTTACCCACCGCCCTCGGGAACTATGGCTACACCTTC. Translation: CASSLPTALGNYGYTF.

CDR3 in DNA: TGTGCCAGTAACATACAGGGGGATCCAGGGAACTATGGCTACACCTTC. Protein product: CASNIQGDPGNYGYTF. This chain connects TRBV19 to TRBJ1-2, with 8 positions matching TRBD1. Trimming cost V 7 bases and J 2 bases; bases outside gene matches: 12. The germline V gene has CDR1 LNHDA and CDR2 SQIVND (reference sequence). The CDR3 length is 16 residues.

This rearrangement joins TRBV2 to TRBJ1-1, with D maybe TRBD1 (6 bases). The CDR3 is made up of 13 amino acids. CDR1 SNHLY and CDR2 FYNNEI come from the germline V gene. Trimming cost V 3 bases and J 4 bases, with 9 bases left between them. The CDR3 sequence: CASSDSRGTEAFF. CDR3 sequence (DNA): TGTGCCAGCAGTGACTCCAGGGGCACTGAAGCTTTCTTT.

The chain has TRBV25-1 and TRBJ1-1; tentative D call: TRBD1 (6 bases). The CDR3 has 15 amino acids. Trimming stripped 2 bases from V and 6 bases from J, with 16 bases between. CDR1 is MGHDK, CDR2 SYGVNS, per germline. CDR3 sequence reads: CASSENRGYDPEAFF. The CDR3 region has the DNA TGTGCCAGCAGTGAAAATAGGGGGTACGATCCTGAAGCTTTCTTT.

This chain connects TRBV27 to TRBJ2-5; weak D call: TRBD1 (6 bases). V dropped 10 bases and J dropped 3 bases, with 24 bases sitting between them. The germline V gene has CDR1 MNHEY and CDR2 SMNVEV (reference sequence). CDR3 length equals 16 residues. The CDR3 nucleotides are TGTGCCAATACCCAGGGGCCGCAAGGGATTGAAGAGACCCAGTACTTC. Translating gives CANTQGPQGIEETQYF.

This sequence joins TRBV15 and TRBJ1-4, with D uncertain. Germline loops: CDR1 LNHNV, CDR2 YYDKDF (reference sequence). This CDR3 is built from 15 residues. With 3 bases removed from V and 4 bases from J, the gap between germline ends came to 12 bases. In DNA form, the CDR3 reads TGTGCCACCAGCAGTGGTGAGGGCGGTAATGAAAAACTGTTTTTT. Its translation: CATSSGEGGNEKLFF.

J is TRBJ2-5 and V is TRBV19; 15 nucleotides match TRBD2. This CDR3 contains 17 residues. Germline V gene lookup returns CDR1 LNHDA and CDR2 SQIVND (reference sequence). After removal of 4 bases from V and 1 base from J, the junction contained 4 bases not matched to a gene. The CDR3 protein is CASSTGTSGGSQETQYF. As DNA, the CDR3 is TGTGCCAGTAGTACCGGGACTAGCGGGGGGTCCCAAGAGACCCAGTACTTC.

J is TRBJ2-7 and V is TRBV7-2, with a possible D match to TRBD1 (5 bases). V gave up 1 base and J gave up 2 bases, with 6 bases separating them. The CDR3 totals 13 residues. The V gene's germline CDR1 is SGHTA and CDR2 FQGNSA. The CDR3 loop is CASSLEGPYEQYF. For the CDR3, the DNA is TGTGCCAGCAGCTTAGAGGGGCCCTACGAGCAGTACTTC.

V is TRBV18 and J is TRBJ2-1; 7 bases fit TRBD2. The CDR3 is 14 residues long. Trimming removed 6 bases from V and 6 bases from J; junction bases left unmatched: 8. Germline V lookup: CDR1 KGHSH, CDR2 LQKENI. CDR3 sequence (DNA): TGTGCCAGCTCCCTTGGGGGGGACCGCAATGAGCAGTTCTTC. Its protein is CASSLGGDRNEQFF.

The genes are TRBV27 and TRBJ1-3; D not certain. Trimming shortened V by 3 bases and J by 0 bases, and 6 bases separated the two germline ends. Germline V gene lookup returns CDR1 MNHEY and CDR2 SMNVEV (reference sequence). This CDR3 spans 14 amino acids. CDR3 region: CASSFTSSGNTIYF. CDR3 nucleotides: TGTGCCAGCAGTTTTACGAGCTCTGGAAACACCATATATTTT.

The chain is built from TRBV5-1 and TRBJ1-2; 7 nucleotides line up with TRBD1. CDR1 and CDR2 from the germline V gene are SGHRS and YFSETQ. The CDR3 has 15 amino acids. Trimming removed 4 bases from V and 7 bases from J; junction bases left unmatched: 13. CDR3 protein: CASSPTGMSVSGYTF. CDR3 DNA sequence: TGCGCCAGCAGCCCGACAGGGATGTCGGTGAGTGGCTACACCTTC.

This clone was picked up one time. The gene calls are TRBV7-7 and TRBJ2-5, with 8 positions matching TRBD1. V lost 1 base and J lost 5; bases outside the gene matches: 6. CDR1 and CDR2 (germline): SSHAT, FNYEAQ (reference sequence). This CDR3 has 15 amino acids. This chain's CDR3 is CASSLVSGGRETQYF. The CDR3 nucleotides read TGTGCCAGCAGCTTAGTCTCAGGGGGCAGGGAGACCCAGTACTTC.

The chain is built from TRBV27 and TRBJ1-2; no clear D gene. The germline gives CDR1 MNHEY, CDR2 SMNVEV (reference sequence). Trimming cost V 0 bases and J 5 bases, with 7 bases left between them. This CDR3 region has 13 residues. The CDR3: CASSLSVEYGYTF. DNA for the CDR3: TGTGCCAGCAGTTTATCCGTTGAGTATGGCTACACCTTC.

The chain joins TRBV7-6 to TRBJ1-1; the D gene is possibly TRBD1 (5 bases). This CDR3 has 14 amino acids. The V end was cut by 1 base, the J end by 6 bases, with 12 bases between. CDR1 SGHVS and CDR2 FNYEAQ come from the germline V gene. CDR3 DNA: TGTGCCAGCAGCTTAGGGCAGGGAAACGCTGAAGCTTTCTTT. This sequence encodes CASSLGQGNAEAFF.

The CDR3 protein is CASSVLAETKTQYF. The CDR3 DNA sequence: TGTGCCAGCAGCGTTTTAGCGGAAACGAAGACCCAGTACTTC. The chain joins TRBV9 to TRBJ2-5, with a weak D call TRBD2 (6 bases). V was trimmed by 2 bases and J by 6 bases, leaving 14 bases between them. The CDR3 is 14 amino acids. Germline V gene lookup returns CDR1 SGDLS and CDR2 YYNGEE.

The chain links TRBV10-2 to TRBJ2-1; D is possibly TRBD2 (6 bases). V lost 8 bases, J lost 3 bases, and 14 bases lay in between. Germline V gives CDR1 WSHSY, CDR2 SAAADI. The CDR3 extends over 14 amino acids. This CDR3 is CASAEGLDYNEQFF. The CDR3, as DNA: TGCGCCAGCGCCGAGGGACTGGACTACAATGAGCAGTTCTTC.

The chain uses TRBV10-1 and TRBJ2-2; 8 bases line up with TRBD2. The length of the CDR3 is 17 residues. V dropped 8 bases and J dropped 1; count of bases not matched to a gene: 12. Germline CDR1 and CDR2: WNHNN and SYGVQD (reference sequence). The CDR3 coding sequence is TGCGCCAGCTCCCCCGGGGGGGGCCAGGGGAACACCGGGGAGCTGTTTTTT. It translates to CASSPGGGQGNTGELFF.

CDR3 nucleotides: TGCGCCAGCAGCGATAGAGCGGGGGACAACCAAGAGACCCAGTACTTC. As protein: CASSDRAGDNQETQYF. The rearrangement links TRBV5-1 to TRBJ2-5, with 8 bases that match TRBD2. Germline V CDR1 and CDR2: SGHRS, YFSETQ. V lost 4 bases to trimming and J lost 0 bases; unmatched junction nucleotides: 8. CDR3 length: 16 residues. Full variable domain (remainder filled in from reference TRBV5-1 and TRBJ2-5): KAGVTQTPRYLIKTRGQQVTLSCSPISGHRSVSWYQQTPGQGLQFLFEYFSETQRNKGNFPGRFSGRQFSNSRSEMNVSTLELGDSALYLCASSDRAGDNQETQYFGPGTRLLVL.

The chain links TRBV4-1 to TRBJ2-7; 9 bases map to TRBD1. The CDR3 totals 14 residues. V lost 4 bases to trimming and J lost 2 bases; unmatched junction nucleotides: 3. The germline gives CDR1 MGHRA, CDR2 YSYEKL. CDR3 in amino acids: CASSRGQGPYEQYF. In DNA form, the CDR3 reads TGCGCCAGCAGCCGGGGACAGGGCCCCTACGAGCAGTACTTC.